Below, 30 T cell receptor beta chains from the same sample are listed, as sequenced in a study of blood T cell repertoires in COVID-19. Assay: immunoSEQ multiplex PCR; the TCRdb copy retains only in-frame clones and omits some. The sample has approximately 160,000 clones, around 87% seen once; the top ten hold around 0.5%. Input material: peripheral blood. Receptor source: a man in his sixties with COVID-19, enrolled during active disease.

The chain uses TRBV15 and TRBJ2-3, with 8 nucleotides matching TRBD2. Germline trimming cut 2 bases from V and 0 bases from J; bases unmatched to any gene: 7. The CDR3 contains 17 residues. The germline V gene encodes CDR1 LNHNV and CDR2 YYDKDF (reference sequence). The CDR3 coding sequence is TGTGCCACCAGCAGATATCAAGCGGGGGCGAGCACAGATACGCAGTATTTT. Encoded protein: CATSRYQAGASTDTQYF.

The chain recombines TRBV30 with TRBJ1-1; D gene ambiguous. The V end was cut by 1 base, the J end by 1 base, with 4 bases between. This CDR3 has 12 residues. CDR1 GTSNPN and CDR2 SVGIG come from the germline V gene (reference sequence). The CDR3: CAWSGGNTEAFF. DNA of the CDR3: TGTGCCTGGAGTGGAGGGAACACTGAAGCTTTCTTT.

This sequence joins TRBV12-3 or TRBV12-4 and TRBJ2-4, with D perhaps TRBD1 (6 bases). Trimming removed 6 bases at V and 5 bases at J, with 8 bases between. The CDR3 sequence is 12 residues long. For the CDR3, the DNA is TGTGCCAGCAGCCGGACAGAAAACATTCAGTACTTC. Translating it yields CASSRTENIQYF.

The chain joins TRBV7-9 to TRBJ1-1, with D unresolved. V lost 6 bases and J 6 bases, leaving 14 bases between the germline ends. This CDR3 contains 13 residues. CDR1 is SEHNR and CDR2 is FQNEAQ in the germline V gene (reference sequence). The CDR3 region is CASRISGVSEAFF. CDR3 DNA sequence: TGTGCCAGCAGAATTAGCGGGGTCTCTGAAGCTTTCTTT.

The rearrangement uses TRBV11-1 and TRBJ2-7; a weak D match, TRBD2 (5 bases). The CDR3 totals 14 residues. Trimming removed 3 bases at V and 6 bases at J, with 15 bases between. Germline CDR1 SGHAT, CDR2 FQDESV (reference sequence). The CDR3 region is CASSLDGNTVEQYF. CDR3 bases: TGTGCCAGCAGCTTGGACGGGAACACGGTCGAGCAGTACTTC.

This clone has just one count. This chain connects TRBV6-5 to TRBJ1-5; 9 nucleotides match TRBD1. Trimming cost V 6 bases and J 6 bases; bases outside gene matches: 9. CDR1 is MNHEY, CDR2 SVGAGI, per germline. The CDR3 runs to 15 residues. In nucleotides, the CDR3 is TGTGCCAGCAGGTTGGACAGGGGCGGCGGTCAGCCCCAGCATTTT. Amino acid sequence: CASRLDRGGGQPQHF.

This clone was observed a handful of times. The identical CDR3 is also encoded by other nucleotide sequences in the sample. The V and J genes are TRBV6-5 and TRBJ2-7; TRBD2 matches at 11 bases. Germline CDR1 MNHEY, CDR2 SVGAGI. Trimming cost V 4 bases and J 5 bases; bases outside gene matches: 7. CDR3 length: 15 residues. The CDR3 region has the DNA TGTGCCAGCAGTTCAGGACTAGCGGGTAGGAACGAGCAGTACTTC. This translates into CASSSGLAGRNEQYF.

V usage is TRBV19 and J usage is TRBJ1-2, with D possibly being TRBD1 (6 bases). The germline CDR1 and CDR2 sequences are LNHDA and SQIVND (reference sequence). V was pared by 6 bases and J by 6 bases, with 14 bases between. CDR3 length: 13 amino acids. The CDR3 bases are TGTGCCAGTAGGCCGCTACAGGGTCATGGCTACACCTTC. This codes for CASRPLQGHGYTF.

The chain has TRBV7-2 and TRBJ2-5, with TRBD1 matching 7 bases. CDR1 is SGHTA, CDR2 FQGNSA, per germline. The CDR3 sequence is 15 residues long. V shed 8 bases and J 0 bases; nucleotides not matched to a gene: 9. The CDR3 protein is CASRRGLQYQETQYF. The CDR3 DNA follows: TGTGCCAGCCGTAGGGGGCTGCAATACCAAGAGACCCAGTACTTC. Filled out from reference TRBV7-2 and TRBJ2-5, the complete variable domain reads GAGVSQSPSNKVTEKGKDVELRCDPISGHTALYWYRQSLGQGLEFLIYFQGNSAPDKSGLPSDRFSAERTGGSVSTLTIQRTQQEDSAVYLCASRRGLQYQETQYFGPGTRLLVL.

In its sample, this clone was seen once. The chain couples TRBV19 to TRBJ2-2; D perhaps matches TRBD1 (5 bases). The CDR3 extends over 16 amino acids. Per the germline V gene, CDR1 is LNHDA and CDR2 is SQIVND (reference sequence). V lost 0 bases and J lost 5, with 13 bases in between. The CDR3 nucleotides are TGTGCCAGTAGTATAGATGGGGCAACGGTAACCGGGGAGCTGTTTTTT. This codes for CASSIDGATVTGELFF.

A note on this clone: The sample has other DNA sequences that encode this CDR3 too. The J gene is TRBJ2-7, the V gene TRBV7-9; D gene ambiguous. There are 14 residues in the CDR3. The V gene lost 0 bases and the J gene lost 3 bases, with 9 bases spanning the gap. In germline, CDR1 is SEHNR, CDR2 FQNEAQ (reference sequence). CDR3 loop: CASSLAVASYEQYF. The CDR3 nucleotides read TGTGCCAGCAGCTTAGCGGTTGCCAGCTACGAGCAGTACTTC.

The V and J genes are TRBV10-3 and TRBJ1-2; TRBD1 might be the D (5 bases). V lost 3 bases and J 4 bases, leaving 12 bases between the germline ends. Germline V gene lookup returns CDR1 ENHRY and CDR2 SYGVKD. The CDR3 has 14 residues. The CDR3 loop is CAISEMSGPYGYTF. The CDR3 DNA is TGTGCCATCAGTGAAATGTCAGGGCCCTATGGCTACACCTTC.

V is TRBV18 and J is TRBJ1-2; TRBD1 matches at 9 bases. Germline CDR1 KGHSH, CDR2 LQKENI. There are 15 residues in the CDR3. J was trimmed by 2 bases and V by 5 bases; bases with no gene match: 6. The CDR3 DNA sequence: TGTGCCAGCTCAGAAGCACAGGGGGCGAACTATGGCTACACCTTC. As protein: CASSEAQGANYGYTF. The whole variable domain, remainder taken from reference TRBV18 and TRBJ1-2, is NAGVMQNPRHLVRRRGQEARLRCSPMKGHSHVYWYRQLPEEGLKFMVYLQKENIIDESGMPKERFSAEFPKEGPSILRIQQVVRGDSAAYFCASSEAQGANYGYTFGSGTRLTVV.

This rearrangement joins TRBV29-1 to TRBJ2-1; 8 bases map to TRBD2. The CDR3 is 16 residues long. V was clipped by 3 bases and J by 4 bases; unmatched bases: 11. Germline V gives CDR1 SQVTM, CDR2 ANQGSEA. The CDR3 loop reads CSVELSGGGVYNEQFF. The CDR3 region has the DNA TGCAGCGTTGAGCTATCGGGAGGGGGTGTTTACAATGAGCAGTTCTTC.

V gene TRBV7-2 combines with J gene TRBJ2-7, with 8 bases aligning to TRBD1. CDR1 is SGHTA, CDR2 FQGNSA, per germline. There are 19 residues in the CDR3. The V and J ends lost 4 bases and 1 base, in that order; junction bases with no gene match: 18. CDR3 nucleotide sequence: TGTGCCAGCAGCTCACCGGATCCTAGGACAGGGATCAAGTCCTACGAGCAGTACTTC. Translating it yields CASSSPDPRTGIKSYEQYF.

The rearrangement uses TRBV12-2 and TRBJ2-2; whether TRBD1, the table's D call, matches the DNA was not checked. TRBV12-2 is described as a pseudogene. The CDR3 is 16 amino acids. CDR3 loop: CASRLAIGVGTGELFF. For the CDR3, the DNA is TGTGCAAGTCGCTTAGCGATAGGGGTCGGCACCGGGGAGCTGTTTTTT.

The CDR3, as DNA: TGTGCCAGCAGCTTAGGGGGCTGGACAGGGGGCTTATACAATCAGCCCCAGCATTTT. Its translation: CASSLGGWTGGLYNQPQHF. The V and J genes are TRBV7-2 and TRBJ1-5; 11 bases are shared with TRBD1. The CDR3 covers 19 residues. The V and J ends lost 1 base and 3 bases, in that order; junction bases with no gene match: 11. CDR1 and CDR2 (germline): SGHTA, FQGNSA.

This rearrangement joins TRBV3-1 (or the pseudogene TRBV3-2) to TRBJ2-6, with D possibly TRBD1 on 5 matching bases. The CDR3 covers 21 residues. CDR1 and CDR2 from the germline V gene are LGHDT and YNNKEL (reference sequence). V gave up 4 bases and J gave up 0 bases, with 25 bases separating them. CDR3 DNA: TGTGCCAGCAGCCCACTTTTAGGGGCGACAGTAGATTACTCTGGGGCCAACGTCCTGACTTTC. It specifies CASSPLLGATVDYSGANVLTF.

The V and J genes are TRBV15 and TRBJ2-1, with D tentatively TRBD2 (6 bases). The germline gives CDR1 LNHNV, CDR2 YYDKDF (reference sequence). The CDR3 contains 13 residues. V was clipped by 6 bases and J by 6 bases, with 12 bases between them. The CDR3 protein is CATRGTPFNEQFF. As DNA, the CDR3 is TGTGCCACCAGGGGGACTCCTTTCAATGAGCAGTTCTTC. Drawing the rest from reference TRBV15 and TRBJ2-1, the complete variable domain is DAMVIQNPRYQVTQFGKPVTLSCSQTLNHNVMYWYQQKSSQAPKLLFHYYDKDFNNEADTPDNFQSRRPNTSFCFLDIRSPGLGDTAMYLCATRGTPFNEQFFGPGTRLTVL.

This clone was found a few times. The chain links TRBV3-1 (or the pseudogene TRBV3-2) to TRBJ1-1; 8 bases align to TRBD1. J gave up 5 bases and V 6 bases, and 8 bases lay outside the gene matches. The germline V gene has CDR1 LGHDT and CDR2 YNNKEL (reference sequence). The CDR3 length is 14 residues. The CDR3 DNA reads as TGTGCCAGCAGTCTCACAGGGGGTAGTACTGAAGCTTTCTTT. This gives the protein CASSLTGGSTEAFF.

The V call is TRBV6-1, the J call TRBJ1-4; D gene ambiguous. V was trimmed by 3 bases and J by 7 bases, leaving 12 bases between them. This CDR3 has 14 residues. Per the germline V gene, CDR1 is MNHNS and CDR2 is SASEGT. CDR3 in amino acids: CASSDAGSREKLFF. In DNA, the CDR3 is TGTGCCAGCAGTGACGCGGGGTCCCGTGAAAAACTGTTTTTT.

This clone was observed a handful of times. The chain employs TRBV7-2 and TRBJ1-5; D gene unclear. V was clipped by 4 bases and J by 6 bases, with 16 bases between them. CDR1 and CDR2 (germline): SGHTA, FQGNSA. The CDR3 contains 15 residues. The CDR3 region is CASSSGPLGLQPQHF. The CDR3 bases are TGTGCCAGCAGCTCCGGCCCCCTTGGGCTTCAGCCCCAGCATTTT. The full variable domain, with the rest looked up from reference TRBV7-2 and TRBJ1-5, is GAGVSQSPSNKVTEKGKDVELRCDPISGHTALYWYRQSLGQGLEFLIYFQGNSAPDKSGLPSDRFSAERTGGSVSTLTIQRTQQEDSAVYLCASSSGPLGLQPQHFGDGTRLSIL.

The V gene is TRBV5-1, the J gene TRBJ1-4, with 7 nucleotides matching TRBD1. V lost 4 bases, J lost 6 bases, and 6 bases stayed unmatched. Germline CDR1 is SGHRS and CDR2 is YFSETQ. This CDR3 is built from 14 residues. The CDR3 sequence: CASSTTGSDEKLFF. As DNA, the CDR3 is TGCGCCAGCAGCACGACAGGGTCTGATGAAAAACTGTTTTTT.

V gene TRBV7-8 combines with J gene TRBJ1-5, with D possibly matching TRBD1 (5 bases). The CDR3 has 15 amino acids. V lost 1 base and J 5 bases, leaving 12 bases between the germline ends. Germline V gene data show CDR1 as SGHVS and CDR2 as FQNEAQ. CDR3 residues: CASSLDSGGDQPQHF. In DNA form, the CDR3 reads TGTGCCAGCAGCTTAGATTCGGGGGGTGATCAGCCCCAGCATTTT.

This clone was seen more than once but under ten times. The chain couples TRBV5-1 to TRBJ2-6; 8 bases map to TRBD1. The V segment lost 4 bases and the J segment 0 bases; nucleotides outside the gene matches: 6. This CDR3 contains 17 residues. Germline V gene lookup returns CDR1 SGHRS and CDR2 YFSETQ. The CDR3 DNA follows: TGCGCCAGCAGCCAGACAGGGGTAAGCTCTGGGGCCAACGTCCTGACTTTC. It yields the protein CASSQTGVSSGANVLTF.

The rearrangement links TRBV29-1 to TRBJ1-2; D not certain. Between the trimmed V and J ends, which lost 1 base and 4 bases, there was a span of 7 bases. The CDR3 spans 12 residues. Germline assignment: CDR1 SQVTM and CDR2 ANQGSEA. The CDR3 bases are TGCAGCGTTGAAGGCACGAGCTATGGCTACACCTTC. It translates to CSVEGTSYGYTF.

This sequence joins TRBV19 and TRBJ2-4, with D maybe TRBD1 (5 bases). Trimming took 7 bases from V and 3 from J, leaving 10 bases between them. The germline V gene encodes CDR1 LNHDA and CDR2 SQIVND (reference sequence). The CDR3 loop spans 13 amino acids. CDR3 loop: CASTPQGKNIQYF. The CDR3 DNA is TGTGCCAGTACCCCTCAGGGCAAAAACATTCAGTACTTC.

V usage is TRBV5-8 and J usage is TRBJ2-6, with 8 positions matching TRBD2. The CDR3 is 16 residues long. Germline V gene data show CDR1 as SGHTS and CDR2 as YDEGEE. The ends lost 9 bases at V and 1 base at J; junction bases unmatched: 9. The CDR3 loop reads CATQRGRGSGANVLTF. CDR3 nucleotide sequence: TGTGCCACGCAGCGGGGGAGAGGTTCTGGGGCCAACGTCCTGACTTTC.

The V call is TRBV20-1, the J call TRBJ2-1; perhaps TRBD2 as D (6 bases). CDR3 length: 14 residues. Germline V gene lookup returns CDR1 DFQATT and CDR2 SNEGSKA (reference sequence). V gave up 3 bases and J gave up 6 bases, with 15 bases separating them. This chain's CDR3 is CSASVLATSNEQFF. The CDR3, as DNA: TGCAGTGCTAGTGTACTAGCAACCTCCAATGAGCAGTTCTTC.

This clone was observed a few times. The CDR3 DNA reads as TGTGCCAGCAGTGATGAGGGCGTCCAGCCCCAGCATTTT. This sequence encodes CASSDEGVQPQHF. J is TRBJ1-5 and V is TRBV2; no reliable D call. This CDR3 is built from 13 residues. Between the trimmed V and J ends, which lost 3 bases and 7 bases, there was a span of 10 bases. The germline V gene encodes CDR1 SNHLY and CDR2 FYNNEI.